This T cell receptor beta chain emerged from a study of blood T cell repertoires in COVID-19. Original processing methods: Counts of nucleated cells, estimated from reference gene primer amplification, were obtained. Generated by immunoSEQ multiplex PCR, the TCRdb table keeps only in-frame clones and is missing some. V and J calls and clone size are copied from that table; D and trimming were computed from the DNA. The table lists 200,000 to 300,000 clones, around 90% of them singletons, with 3% in the top ten. Trimming stripped 6 bases from V and 3 bases from J, with 15 bases between. There are 14 residues in the CDR3. Germline values: CDR1 MNHEY, CDR2 SMNVEV (reference sequence).

The chain joins TRBV27 to TRBJ2-7, with D maybe TRBD1 (6 bases). The sample consisted of peripheral blood. The origin of this receptor is a young man with active or convalescent COVID-19. For the CDR3, the DNA is TGTGCCAGCAGGCCGGGACACCTAATCTACGAGCAGTACTTC. Translated, it gives CASRPGHLIYEQYF.